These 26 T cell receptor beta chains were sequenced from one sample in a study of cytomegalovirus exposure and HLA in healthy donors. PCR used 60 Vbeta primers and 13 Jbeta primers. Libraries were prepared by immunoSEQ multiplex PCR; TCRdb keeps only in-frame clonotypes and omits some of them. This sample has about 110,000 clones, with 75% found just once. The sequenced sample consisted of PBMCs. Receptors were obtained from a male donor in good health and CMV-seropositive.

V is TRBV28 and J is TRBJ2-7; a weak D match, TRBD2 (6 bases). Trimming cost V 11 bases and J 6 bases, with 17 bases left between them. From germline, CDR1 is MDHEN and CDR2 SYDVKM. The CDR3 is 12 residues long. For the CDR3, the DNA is TGTGCCCTGTCCGGGGGTTCGCTCGAGCAGTACTTC. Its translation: CALSGGSLEQYF.

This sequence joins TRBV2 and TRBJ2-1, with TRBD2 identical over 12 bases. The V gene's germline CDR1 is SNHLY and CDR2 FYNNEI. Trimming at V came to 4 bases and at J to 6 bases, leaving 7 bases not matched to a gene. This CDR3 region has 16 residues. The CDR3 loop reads CASSGRLAGVVNEQFF. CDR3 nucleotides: TGTGCCAGCAGTGGCCGACTAGCGGGAGTTGTCAATGAGCAGTTCTTC.

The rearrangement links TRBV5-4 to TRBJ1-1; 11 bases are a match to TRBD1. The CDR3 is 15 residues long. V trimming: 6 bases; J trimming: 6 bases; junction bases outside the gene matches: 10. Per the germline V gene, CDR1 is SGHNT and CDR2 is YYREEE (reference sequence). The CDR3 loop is CASTKRTGGNPEAFF. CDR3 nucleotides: TGTGCCAGCACCAAGAGGACAGGGGGCAACCCTGAAGCTTTCTTT. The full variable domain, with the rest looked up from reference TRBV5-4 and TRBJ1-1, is ETGVTQSPTHLIKTRGQQVTLRCSSQSGHNTVSWYQQALGQGPQFIFQYYREEENGRGNFPPRFSGLQFPNYSSELNVNALELDDSALYLCASTKRTGGNPEAFFGQGTRLTVV.

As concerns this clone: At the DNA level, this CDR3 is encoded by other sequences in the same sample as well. CDR3 amino acids: CASSLLGTDTQYF. CDR3 DNA: TGTGCCAGCAGCTTATTAGGCACAGATACGCAGTATTTT. This chain uses TRBV7-3 with TRBJ2-3; D is undetermined. The CDR3 is 13 amino acids. Germline V CDR1 and CDR2: SGHTA, FQGTGA. V was pared by 2 bases and J by 1 base, with 4 bases between.

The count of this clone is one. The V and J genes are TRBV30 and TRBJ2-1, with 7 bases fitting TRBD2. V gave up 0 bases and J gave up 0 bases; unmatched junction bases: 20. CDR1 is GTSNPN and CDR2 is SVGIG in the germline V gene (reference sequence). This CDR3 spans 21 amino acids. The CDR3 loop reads CAWSVIFSSSGVSSSYNEQFF. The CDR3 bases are TGTGCCTGGAGTGTTATCTTCTCGTCTAGCGGTGTCAGTAGCTCCTACAATGAGCAGTTCTTC. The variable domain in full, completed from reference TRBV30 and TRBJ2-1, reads SQTIHQWPATLVQPVGSPLSLECTVEGTSNPNLYWYRQAAGRGLQLLFYSVGIGQISSEVPQNLSASRPQDRQFILSSKKLLLSDSGFYLCAWSVIFSSSGVSSSYNEQFFGPGTRLTVL.

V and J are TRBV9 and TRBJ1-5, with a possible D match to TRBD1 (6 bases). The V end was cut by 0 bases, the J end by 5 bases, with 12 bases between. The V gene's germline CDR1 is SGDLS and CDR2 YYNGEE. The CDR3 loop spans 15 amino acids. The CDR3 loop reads CASSVAPGADQPQHF. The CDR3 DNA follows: TGTGCCAGCAGCGTAGCTCCAGGGGCTGATCAGCCCCAGCATTTT.

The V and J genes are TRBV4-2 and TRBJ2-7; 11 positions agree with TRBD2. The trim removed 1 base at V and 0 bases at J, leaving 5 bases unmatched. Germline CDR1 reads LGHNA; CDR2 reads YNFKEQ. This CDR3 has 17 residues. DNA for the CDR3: TGTGCCAGCAGCCAAGGGACTAGCGGGCAATACTCCTACGAGCAGTACTTC. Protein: CASSQGTSGQYSYEQYF.

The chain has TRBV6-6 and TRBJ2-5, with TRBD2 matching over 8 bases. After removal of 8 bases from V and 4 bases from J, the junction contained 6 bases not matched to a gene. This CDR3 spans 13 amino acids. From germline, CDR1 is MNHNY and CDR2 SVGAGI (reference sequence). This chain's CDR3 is CASEGAGVETQYF. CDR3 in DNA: TGTGCCAGCGAGGGAGCGGGAGTAGAGACCCAGTACTTC.

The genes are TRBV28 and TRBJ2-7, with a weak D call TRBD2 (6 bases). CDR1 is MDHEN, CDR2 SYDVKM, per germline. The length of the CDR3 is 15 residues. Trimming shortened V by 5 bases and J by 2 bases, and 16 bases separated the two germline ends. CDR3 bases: TGTGCCAGCAGTCGCCCCGGGAGCCTTACCTACGAGCAGTACTTC. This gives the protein CASSRPGSLTYEQYF.

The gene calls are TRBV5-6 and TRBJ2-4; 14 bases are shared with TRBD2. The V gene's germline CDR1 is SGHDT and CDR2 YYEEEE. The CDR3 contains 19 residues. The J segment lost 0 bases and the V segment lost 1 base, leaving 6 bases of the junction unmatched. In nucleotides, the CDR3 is TGTGCCAGCAGCTTGAAGACTAGCGGGGGGGGCCTAGCCAAAAACATTCAGTACTTC. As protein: CASSLKTSGGGLAKNIQYF.

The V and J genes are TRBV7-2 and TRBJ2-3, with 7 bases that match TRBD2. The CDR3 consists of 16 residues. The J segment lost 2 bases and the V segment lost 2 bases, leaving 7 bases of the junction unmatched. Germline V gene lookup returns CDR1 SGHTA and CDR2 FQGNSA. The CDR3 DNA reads TGTGCCAGCAGCTTATTAGGGCGGGGGATCACAGATACGCAGTATTTT. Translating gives CASSLLGRGITDTQYF. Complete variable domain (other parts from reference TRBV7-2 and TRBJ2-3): GAGVSQSPSNKVTEKGKDVELRCDPISGHTALYWYRQSLGQGLEFLIYFQGNSAPDKSGLPSDRFSAERTGGSVSTLTIQRTQQEDSAVYLCASSLLGRGITDTQYFGPGTRLTVL.

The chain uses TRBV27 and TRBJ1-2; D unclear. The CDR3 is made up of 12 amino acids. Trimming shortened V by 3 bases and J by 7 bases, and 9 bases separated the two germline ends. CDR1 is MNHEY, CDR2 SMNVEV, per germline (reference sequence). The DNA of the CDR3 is TGTGCCAGCAGTTTTCTCAACGGTGGCTACACCTTC. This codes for CASSFLNGGYTF.

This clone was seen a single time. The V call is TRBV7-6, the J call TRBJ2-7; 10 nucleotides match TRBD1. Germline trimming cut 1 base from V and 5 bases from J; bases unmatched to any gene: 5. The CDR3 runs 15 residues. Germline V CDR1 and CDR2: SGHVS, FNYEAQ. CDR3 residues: CASSLGGTGVNEQYF. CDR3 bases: TGTGCCAGCAGCTTAGGAGGGACAGGGGTGAACGAGCAGTACTTC.

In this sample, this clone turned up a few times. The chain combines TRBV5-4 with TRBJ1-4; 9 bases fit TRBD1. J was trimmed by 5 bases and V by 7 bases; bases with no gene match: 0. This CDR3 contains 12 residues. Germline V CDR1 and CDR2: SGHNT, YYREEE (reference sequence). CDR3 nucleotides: TGTGCCAGCGGGACAGGGAATGAAAAACTGTTTTTT. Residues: CASGTGNEKLFF. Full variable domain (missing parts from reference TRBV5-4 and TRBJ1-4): ETGVTQSPTHLIKTRGQQVTLRCSSQSGHNTVSWYQQALGQGPQFIFQYYREEENGRGNFPPRFSGLQFPNYSSELNVNALELDDSALYLCASGTGNEKLFFGSGTQLSVL.

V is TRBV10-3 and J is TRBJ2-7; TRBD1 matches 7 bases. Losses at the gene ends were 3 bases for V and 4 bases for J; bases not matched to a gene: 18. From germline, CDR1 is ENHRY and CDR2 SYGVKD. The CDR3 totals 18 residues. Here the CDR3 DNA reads TGTGCCATCAGTGACCCGATTAGTGCGGACAGGAGTTTGTACGAGCAGTACTTC. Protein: CAISDPISADRSLYEQYF.

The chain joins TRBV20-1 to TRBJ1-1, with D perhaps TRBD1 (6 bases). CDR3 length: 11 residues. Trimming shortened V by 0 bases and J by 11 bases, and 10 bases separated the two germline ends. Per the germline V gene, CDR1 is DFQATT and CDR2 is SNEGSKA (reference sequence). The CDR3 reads CSARDQGSAFF. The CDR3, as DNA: TGCAGTGCTAGAGATCAGGGGTCGGCTTTCTTT.

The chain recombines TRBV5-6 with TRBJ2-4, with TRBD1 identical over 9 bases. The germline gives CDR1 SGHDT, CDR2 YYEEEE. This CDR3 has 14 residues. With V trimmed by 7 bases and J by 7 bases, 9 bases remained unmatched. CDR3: CASRDRASTNIQYF. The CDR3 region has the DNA TGTGCCAGCCGGGACAGGGCGAGCACGAACATTCAGTACTTC.

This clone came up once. The CDR3 coding sequence is TGTGCCAGCAGCTCGACTGGAATTACCCACGAGCAGTACTTC. Amino acid sequence: CASSSTGITHEQYF. The chain has TRBV7-9 and TRBJ2-7, with no clear D. The CDR3 runs 14 residues. Trimming took off 4 bases at V and 5 bases at J, with 15 bases between the two ends. Germline V gives CDR1 SEHNR, CDR2 FQNEAQ (reference sequence).

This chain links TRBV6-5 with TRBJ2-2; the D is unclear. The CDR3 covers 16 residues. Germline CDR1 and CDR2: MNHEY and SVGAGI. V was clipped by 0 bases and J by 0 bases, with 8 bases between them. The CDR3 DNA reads TGTGCCAGCAGTTACTCTGGCGGCACGAACACCGGGGAGCTGTTTTTT. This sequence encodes CASSYSGGTNTGELFF.

In DNA, the CDR3 is TGTGCCAGCGCGGCGGGGCTGGACACTGAAGCTTTCTTT. Translation gives CASAAGLDTEAFF. The chain uses TRBV18 and TRBJ1-1, with a weak D call TRBD1 (5 bases). The CDR3 is 13 residues long. V lost 8 bases to trimming and J lost 3 bases, with 13 bases between them. The germline gives CDR1 KGHSH, CDR2 LQKENI. The full variable domain, in which reference TRBV18 and TRBJ1-1 provide the parts outside the CDR3, is NAGVMQNPRHLVRRRGQEARLRCSPMKGHSHVYWYRQLPEEGLKFMVYLQKENIIDESGMPKERFSAEFPKEGPSILRIQQVVRGDSAAYFCASAAGLDTEAFFGQGTRLTVV.

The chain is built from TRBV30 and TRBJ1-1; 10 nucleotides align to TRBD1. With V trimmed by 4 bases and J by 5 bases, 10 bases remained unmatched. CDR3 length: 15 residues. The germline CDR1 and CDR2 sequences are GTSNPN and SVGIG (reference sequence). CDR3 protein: CAWIPGQGPFTEAFF. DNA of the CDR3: TGTGCCTGGATTCCGGGACAGGGGCCGTTTACTGAAGCTTTCTTT.

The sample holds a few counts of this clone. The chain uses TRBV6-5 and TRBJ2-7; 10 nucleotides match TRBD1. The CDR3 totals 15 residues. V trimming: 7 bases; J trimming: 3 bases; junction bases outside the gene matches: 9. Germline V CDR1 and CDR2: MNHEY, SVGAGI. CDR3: CASTDRGQGIYEQYF. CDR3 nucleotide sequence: TGTGCCAGCACTGACAGGGGGCAGGGGATCTACGAGCAGTACTTC.

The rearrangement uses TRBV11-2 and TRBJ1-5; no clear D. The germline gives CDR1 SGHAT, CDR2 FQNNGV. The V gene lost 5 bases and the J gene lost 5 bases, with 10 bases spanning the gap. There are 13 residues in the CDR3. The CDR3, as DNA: TGTGCCAGCAGCCCCGCCAGGCATCAGCCCCAGCATTTT. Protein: CASSPARHQPQHF.

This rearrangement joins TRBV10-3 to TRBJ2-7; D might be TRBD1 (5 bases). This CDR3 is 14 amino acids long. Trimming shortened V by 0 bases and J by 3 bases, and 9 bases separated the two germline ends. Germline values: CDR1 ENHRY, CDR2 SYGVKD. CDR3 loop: CAISESTARYEQYF. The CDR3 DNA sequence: TGTGCCATCAGTGAGTCGACAGCCCGCTACGAGCAGTACTTC.

CDR3 sequence: CASSQDPSTGRYEKLFF. Written as DNA, the CDR3 is TGTGCCAGCAGCCAAGATCCCTCGACAGGGAGATATGAAAAACTGTTTTTT. This sequence joins TRBV4-2 and TRBJ1-4; 7 bases align to TRBD1. The CDR3 contains 17 residues. Looked up from germline, CDR1 is LGHNA and CDR2 is YNFKEQ. The V gene end was trimmed by 0 bases and the J gene end by 6 bases; junction bases not matched to a gene: 10.

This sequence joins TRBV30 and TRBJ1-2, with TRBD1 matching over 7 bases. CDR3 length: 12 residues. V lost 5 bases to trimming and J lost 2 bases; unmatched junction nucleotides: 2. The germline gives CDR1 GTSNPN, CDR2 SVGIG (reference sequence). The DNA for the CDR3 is TGTGCCTGGGCGACAGGGAACTATGGCTACACCTTC. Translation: CAWATGNYGYTF.